The clone carrying this T cell receptor (beta chain) has ten or more counts. The antigen is unknown. Looked up from germline, CDR1 is SGHTA and CDR2 is FQGNSA. J lost 7 bases, V lost 3 bases, and 7 bases had no gene match. CDR3 length: 14 amino acids. TCRdb processed the 5' RACE reads anew with MiXCR; each CDR3 protein has one entry. In the table there are about 250,000 distinct CDR3 sequences, about 3.5% of which are singletons. The entry originates in a study of T cells after yellow fever vaccination. Findings and caveats of the study: The secondary response peaked faster, at day 5 versus 15, but was weaker.

This clonotype was sampled from a man younger than 35 who received the YFV17D yellow fever vaccine. The rearrangement joins TRBV7-2 to TRBJ2-3, with 7 bases lining up with TRBD1. This specimen was PBMCs, taken 15 days after the yellow fever booster vaccination. The CDR3 DNA sequence: TGTGCCAGCAGCTTTCAAGGGGGCCGAAATACGCAGTATTTT. Translation gives CASSFQGGRNTQYF.